The TCR beta chain under discussion was sequenced for a study of radiotherapy plus CTLA-4 blockade in lung cancer. The germline V gene encodes CDR1 SGHRS and CDR2 YFSETQ. V was pared by 4 bases and J by 7 bases, with 14 bases between. This CDR3 contains 14 residues. Method: immunoSEQ multiplex PCR; TCRdb's copy keeps in-frame clones and lacks some. Of 25,000 to 35,000 clones in the sample, around three quarters were seen once. Specimen: peripheral blood, collected from a patient treated with radiotherapy plus ipilimumab. The chain uses TRBV5-1 and TRBJ1-4, with D maybe TRBD1 (6 bases). The source of this sequence is a human donor with non-small cell lung cancer that progressed on radiotherapy plus ipilimumab. The CDR3: CASSLGQLGEKLFF. The CDR3 region has the DNA TGCGCCAGCAGCCTTGGACAGTTAGGTGAAAAACTGTTTTTT.